This TCR beta chain comes out of a study of blood T cells in healthy people across ages. CDR1 is SGHTA, CDR2 FQGNSA, per germline. V was trimmed by 6 bases and J by 5 bases, leaving 10 bases between them. This CDR3 has 12 residues. Per individual sample, total RNA of at least 5.5 micrograms was extracted. A J-beta primer mix and a sample-barcoded 5' primer were used in a second PCR of about 7 to 11 cycles. One entry per CDR3 protein results from TCRdb running MiXCR on the 5' RACE reads. The table lists roughly 1,700,000 distinct CDR3 sequences, about 30% of them singletons. This clonotype was seen ten or more times.

This clonotype was sampled from a woman aged 30 to 39 in good health. The sequencing input was blood. The chain couples TRBV7-2 to TRBJ2-5; no firm D call. CDR3 DNA: TGTGCCAGCAGTTTGAGTCGGGAGACCCAGTACTTC. It codes for CASSLSRETQYF.